This entry concerns a single TCR beta chain. The CDR3 spans 16 residues. Losses at the gene ends were 0 bases for V and 7 bases for J; bases not matched to a gene: 11. Germline CDR1 and CDR2: LNHNV and YYDKDF (reference sequence). This sample stems from a study of blood T cell repertoires in COVID-19. Study-wide context: Donors in the United States, Italy and Spain gave samples during acute or convalescent COVID-19.

How the authors handled the data: Reference gene primers were amplified, and this amplification served to estimate nucleated cell counts. The repertoire was sequenced with immunoSEQ multiplex PCR; TCRdb's copy has only in-frame clones and lacks some. V, J and clone size are those of that table, while D and trimming were read from the DNA. Of more than 250,000 clones in the sample, more than 70% were seen once. The TCR originated in a woman between 45 and 65 years old with acute or convalescent COVID-19. Material for sequencing was peripheral blood. V and J are TRBV15 and TRBJ2-7; TRBD1 matches 8 bases. Written as DNA, the CDR3 is TGTGCCACCAGCAGAGATGCGCGGACAGGGTTGGAAGAGCAGTACTTC. Amino acid sequence: CATSRDARTGLEEQYF.